The rows below give T cell receptor beta chains drawn from one sample of a study of shared T cell receptors in the human thymus. Clones were sequenced by immunoSEQ multiplex PCR, and TCRdb holds only the in-frame ones, with some missing. Of about 500,000 clones listed, more than 75% were seen once; the top ten hold roughly 0.013%. This sample was also put to use in a study of human thymus T cells.

The sample was thymocytes. The receptors originated from a boy under two years old with a congenital heart defect. CDR3s leave out the opening cysteine and the closing phenylalanine or tryptophan. D genes are given only for firm matches.

>16|TRBJ2-3|TRBV18|TRBD2
ASSPRAWRESGTDTQY
>13|TRBJ2-7|TRBV11-3|TRBD2
ASSLGGGVAYEQY
>13|TRBJ2-7|TRBV30|TRBD1
AWSPGTGGSYEQY
>17|TRBJ2-6|TRBV7-8|TRBD2
ASSQLVAGGNSGANVLT
>14|TRBJ2-7|TRBV4-2|TRBD1
ASSQDGDRGPYEQY
>12|TRBJ1-5|TRBV6-1|NA
ASRKRESNGPQH
>12|TRBJ2-7|TRBV28|NA
ASRGGFGAYEQY
>12|TRBJ2-5|TRBV6-5|NA
ASSYSKPGETQY
>11|TRBJ2-7|TRBV11-3|TRBD1
ASSFRTGYEQY
>12|TRBJ1-5|TRBV25-1|NA
ASSELEEGQPQH
>17|TRBJ2-2|TRBV15|TRBD2
ATSRGRSGRGIWAGELF
>9|TRBJ2-5|TRBV5-1|TRBD2
ASGEGETQY
>13|TRBJ2-7|TRBV11-3|TRBD2
ASSYTSGASYEQY
>13|TRBJ2-1|TRBV30|TRBD2
ASGGRLPSYNEQF
>12|TRBJ1-1|TRBV28|NA
ATAYGGGDTEAF
>9|TRBJ2-3|TRBV5-4|NA
ASSNTDTQY